Listed below are T cell receptor beta chains from one sample, sequenced in a study of T-cell reconstitution after alpha-beta-depleted transplantation in children. TCRdb reprocessed the PCR reads with MiXCR, giving one entry per CDR3 protein. The table records around 270,000 distinct CDR3 sequences, 10% of them present only once. The sample here was PBMCs, taken before TCRalphabeta/CD19-depleted stem cell transplant. These receptors originate from a boy younger than two with acute myeloid leukemia, due to receive a stem cell transplant. CDR3s include the opening cysteine and the closing phenylalanine or tryptophan. The D gene is left open where the match is weak. Part of the rows lack a size; the others show once, few, many or a class for expanded clones.

size	V	D	J	CDR3	DNA
many	TRBV25-1	TRBD1	TRBJ2-1	CASSVKGANNEQFF	TGTGCCAGCAGTGTGAAGGGGGCGAACAATGAGCAGTTCTTC
.	TRBV7-2	.	TRBJ1-4	CASSLVASNEKLFF	TGTGCCAGCAGCTTAGTTGCTTCTAATGAAAAACTGTTTTTT
.	TRBV5-1	.	TRBJ2-3	CASSLELSSTDTQYF	TGCGCCAGCAGCTTGGAGTTGAGTAGCACAGATACGCAGTATTTT
few	TRBV6-1	.	TRBJ2-7	CASRGMIGQGYEQYF	TGTGCCAGCAGGGGGATGATCGGGCAGGGCTACGAGCAGTACTTC
few	TRBV29-1	TRBD1	TRBJ2-7	CSVADRGVGGEQYF	TGCAGCGTCGCTGACAGGGGCGTCGGGGGCGAGCAGTACTTC
many	TRBV20-1	TRBD2	TRBJ2-1	CSVTGLAAYNEQFF	TGCAGTGTCACCGGACTAGCCGCGTACAATGAGCAGTTCTTC
many	TRBV12-3/TRBV12-4	.	TRBJ2-5	CASSSYGPVETQYF	TGTGCCAGCAGTTCCTATGGACCGGTTGAGACCCAGTACTTC
.	TRBV12-5	.	TRBJ2-7	CASGSAGRSSYEQYF	TGTGCTAGTGGTTCAGCGGGTAGGAGCTCCTACGAGCAGTACTTC
.	TRBV20-1	.	TRBJ2-7	CSARGKRLYEQYF	TGCAGTGCTAGAGGGAAAAGGCTTTACGAGCAGTACTTC
many	TRBV6-2/TRBV6-3	TRBD1	TRBJ1-1	CASSYWDRTFNTEAFF	TGTGCCAGCAGTTACTGGGACAGGACCTTTAACACTGAAGCTTTCTTT
few	TRBV5-6	.	TRBJ2-3	CASSLRMGDGTDTQYF	TGTGCCAGCAGCCTCCGGATGGGGGACGGCACAGATACGCAGTATTTT
many	TRBV5-1	TRBD1	TRBJ1-4	CASSVGTGREKLFF	TGCGCCAGCAGCGTCGGGACAGGGCGTGAAAAACTGTTTTTT
many	TRBV7-2	.	TRBJ1-5	CASTSDRVNQPQHF	TGTGCCAGCACCTCGGACCGGGTAAATCAGCCCCAGCATTTT
few	TRBV6-5	TRBD1	TRBJ2-6	CASRYQGGAGANVLTF	TGTGCCAGCAGGTACCAAGGGGGCGCCGGGGCCAACGTCCTGACTTTC
many	TRBV12-3/TRBV12-4	.	TRBJ2-1	CASSPDRYNEQFF	TGTGCCAGCAGCCCCGACAGATACAATGAGCAGTTCTTC
many	TRBV4-3	.	TRBJ1-4	CASSQEGAVNEKLFF	TGCGCCAGCAGCCAAGAGGGGGCAGTTAATGAAAAACTGTTTTTT
once	TRBV19	TRBD2	TRBJ2-7	CASSRTSGVYEQYF	TGTGCCAGTAGTCGGACTAGCGGGGTCTACGAGCAGTACTTC
many	TRBV4-3	.	TRBJ2-1	CASSQDRSSVEQFF	TGCGCCAGCAGCCAAGATCGAAGCAGCGTTGAGCAGTTCTTC
many	TRBV12-5	.	TRBJ2-3	CASGDSTDTQYF	TGTGCTAGTGGGGACAGCACAGATACGCAGTATTTT
many	TRBV12-3/TRBV12-4	.	TRBJ1-5	CASSSTGDGNQPQHF	TGTGCCAGCAGCTCGACAGGAGACGGGAATCAGCCCCAGCATTTT
many	TRBV15	.	TRBJ2-2	CATSKEGNTGELFF	TGTGCCACCAGCAAGGAGGGGAACACCGGGGAGCTGTTTTTT
many	TRBV4-3	.	TRBJ2-5	CASSQDRRGLETQYF	TGCGCCAGCAGCCAAGATCGGCGCGGTCTAGAGACCCAGTACTTC
.	TRBV20-1	TRBD2	TRBJ2-7	CSAPPQRGVSYEQYF	TGCAGTGCCCCCCCCCAGCGGGGGGTCTCCTACGAGCAGTACTTC
.	TRBV7-2	TRBD1	TRBJ2-5	CASTNRGLGEETQYF	TGTGCCAGCACGAACAGGGGGCTTGGGGAGGAGACCCAGTACTTC
.	TRBV19	.	TRBJ2-3	CASSRGRTSTDTQYF	TGTGCCAGTAGTCGCGGACGGACCTCCACAGATACGCAGTATTTT
many	TRBV7-2	TRBD2	TRBJ2-1	CASSLLAGGHEQFF	TGTGCCAGCAGCTTACTAGCGGGGGGGCATGAGCAGTTCTTC
.	TRBV10-2	.	TRBJ2-7	CASSEGSHTYEQYF	TGCGCCAGCAGTGAGGGCAGTCATACCTACGAGCAGTACTTC
few	TRBV5-6	TRBD1	TRBJ1-4	CASSLKDRNEKLFF	TGTGCCAGCAGCTTAAAGGACAGGAATGAAAAACTGTTTTTT
many	TRBV7-2	TRBD2	TRBJ2-7	CASSLTSGSMYF	TGTGCCAGCAGCTTAACTAGCGGGAGTATGTACTTC
many	TRBV11-2	.	TRBJ1-4	CASSPRRGKEKLFF	TGTGCCAGCAGCCCCAGGCGGGGCAAGGAAAAACTGTTTTTT
few	TRBV15	TRBD1	TRBJ2-7	CATSRDRPGTGKLEQYF	TGTGCCACCAGCAGAGATCGCCCCGGGACAGGCAAGCTCGAGCAGTACTTC
many	TRBV19	TRBD2	TRBJ2-1	CASSIRTSGKYNEQFF	TGTGCCAGTAGTATTAGGACTAGCGGAAAATACAATGAGCAGTTCTTC
few	TRBV7-2	TRBD1	TRBJ2-4	CASSFTGVLAKNIQYF	TGTGCCAGCAGCTTTACAGGGGTACTAGCCAAAAACATTCAGTACTTC
few	TRBV4-1	TRBD2	TRBJ2-3	CASSQDSIAGVPDTQYF	TGCGCTAGCAGCCAAGACAGTATTGCGGGAGTACCTGATACGCAGTATTTT
many	TRBV12-3/TRBV12-4	.	TRBJ2-7	CASGFEEGENYEQYF	TGTGCCAGCGGCTTTGAGGAGGGGGAAAATTACGAGCAGTACTTC
many	TRBV5-1	.	TRBJ2-5	CASSFPTGLETQYF	TGCGCCAGCAGCTTCCCTACAGGACTCGAGACCCAGTACTTC
many	TRBV5-1	.	TRBJ2-7	CASSLAGVSYEQYF	TGCGCCAGCAGCTTGGCGGGGGTCTCCTACGAGCAGTACTTC
many	TRBV5-1	TRBD1	TRBJ1-1	CASSLVRSSGQDAFF	TGCGCCAGCAGCTTGGTACGAAGTTCGGGACAGGACGCTTTCTTT
many	TRBV10-3	.	TRBJ2-7	CAIQPVEQYF	TGTGCCATCCAGCCGGTCGAGCAGTACTTC
.	TRBV28	.	TRBJ2-1	CASSPFALGSYNEQFF	TGTGCCAGCAGCCCCTTTGCCCTAGGCTCCTACAATGAGCAGTTCTTC
many	TRBV5-1	TRBD1	TRBJ2-2	CASSRSPGQVLTGELFF	TGCGCCAGCAGCAGATCTCCGGGACAGGTTCTCACCGGGGAGCTGTTTTTT
.	TRBV20-1	TRBD2	TRBJ2-5	CSAVGAWVAGPQETQYF	TGCAGTGCGGTGGGGGCCTGGGTAGCGGGGCCCCAAGAGACCCAGTACTTC
many	TRBV12-3/TRBV12-4	TRBD2	TRBJ2-1	CASSQTGTRSEQFF	TGTGCCAGCAGTCAGACCGGGACTAGGAGTGAGCAGTTCTTC
many	TRBV5-1	.	TRBJ2-7	CASSLTGGNEQYF	TGCGCCAGCAGCTTGACGGGGGGCAACGAGCAGTACTTC
many	TRBV7-8	TRBD2	TRBJ2-3	CASSLRREADTQYF	TGTGCCAGCAGCTTACGGCGGGAGGCAGATACGCAGTATTTT
many	TRBV5-1	TRBD2	TRBJ2-5	CASSLSPGGGQETQYF	TGCGCCAGCAGCTTGTCCCCGGGCGGGGGACAAGAGACCCAGTACTTC
many	TRBV19	.	TRBJ1-2	CASSPASEGSYGYTF	TGTGCCAGTAGTCCGGCGTCAGAGGGTAGTTATGGCTACACCTTC
few	TRBV7-2	.	TRBJ2-6	CASSLVRSGANVLTF	TGTGCCAGCAGCTTAGTTCGCTCTGGGGCCAACGTCCTGACTTTC
few	TRBV19	.	TRBJ2-7	CASSKPRGPTYEQYF	TGTGCCAGTAGTAAACCGCGGGGGCCGACCTACGAGCAGTACTTC
many	TRBV25-1	TRBD1	TRBJ2-7	CASSEYTTGAYEQYF	TGTGCCAGCAGTGAATACACGACAGGGGCCTACGAGCAGTACTTC
many	TRBV20-1	TRBD2	TRBJ2-5	CSARVATGGQETQYF	TGCAGTGCTAGAGTAGCGACGGGGGGGCAAGAGACCCAGTACTTC